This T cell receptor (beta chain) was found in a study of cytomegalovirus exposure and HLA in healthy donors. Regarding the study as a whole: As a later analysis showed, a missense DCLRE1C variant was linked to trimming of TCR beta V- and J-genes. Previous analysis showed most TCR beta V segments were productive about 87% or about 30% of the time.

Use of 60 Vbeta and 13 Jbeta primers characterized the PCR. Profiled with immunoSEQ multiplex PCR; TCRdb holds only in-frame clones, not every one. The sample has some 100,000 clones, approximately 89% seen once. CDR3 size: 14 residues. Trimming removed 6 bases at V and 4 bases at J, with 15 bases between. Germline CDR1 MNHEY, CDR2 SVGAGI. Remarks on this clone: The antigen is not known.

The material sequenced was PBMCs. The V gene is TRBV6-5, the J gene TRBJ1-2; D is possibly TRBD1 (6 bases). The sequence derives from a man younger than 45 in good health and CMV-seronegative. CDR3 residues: CASSHRGGLYGYTF. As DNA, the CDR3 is TGTGCCAGCAGCCACCGGGGGGGCCTCTATGGCTACACCTTC.